This TCR beta chain was sequenced during a study of blood T cell repertoires in COVID-19. The data were produced by immunoSEQ multiplex PCR, yet TCRdb's version contains in-frame clones alone and is incomplete. Of about 160,000 clones in the sample, about four fifths are singletons; the top ten hold about an eighth. The clonotype comes from a man aged 65 to 79 who had recovered from COVID-19. The specimen was peripheral blood.

Written as DNA, the CDR3 is TGTGCCAGCAGCCTCGGGACAGGGGCTCGTGGAGAGCAGTACTTC. Translating gives CASSLGTGARGEQYF. The chain uses TRBV11-3 and TRBJ2-7; TRBD1 matches 10 bases. CDR3 length equals 15 residues. After removal of 5 bases from V and 7 bases from J, the junction contained 11 bases not matched to a gene. The germline V gene has CDR1 SGHNT and CDR2 YENEEA. Using reference TRBV11-3 and TRBJ2-7 for the parts outside the CDR3, the full variable domain is EAGVVQSPRYKIIEKKQPVAFWCNPISGHNTLYWYLQNLGQGPELLIRYENEEAVDDSQLPKDRFSAERLKGVDSTLKIQPAELGDSAVYLCASSLGTGARGEQYFGPGTRLTVT.